The TCR beta chain under discussion was sequenced for a study of blood T cell repertoires in COVID-19. On the study more broadly: Whether acute or convalescent, the COVID-19 samples came from the United States, Italy and Spain.

Cohort 3 recovery required two negative PCRs, clearance, or symptom resolution. Per the authors' pipeline: The assay estimated nucleated cells by amplifying reference gene primers. Measured with immunoSEQ multiplex PCR; TCRdb has only the in-frame clones, and not every one. D and trimming come from the DNA, and the V and J calls and clone size come from that table. Of hundreds of thousands of clones listed, under 95% are singletons. The receptor's source is a man between 60 and 75 years old who had recovered from COVID-19. The sequenced sample was PBMCs or T cells enriched from blood (not recorded which).

The CDR3 protein is CASSLGTGSGANVLTF. The CDR3 region has the DNA TGTGCCAGCAGCTTGGGTACAGGGTCTGGGGCCAACGTCCTGACTTTC. The chain uses TRBV7-9 and TRBJ2-6, with D possibly TRBD1 on 6 matching bases. In germline, CDR1 is SEHNR, CDR2 FQNEAQ (reference sequence). V was clipped by 3 bases and J by 1 base, with 10 bases between them. This CDR3 is 16 amino acids long.